A single sample gave rise to the 21 T cell receptor beta chains below, sequenced in a study of cytomegalovirus exposure and HLA in healthy donors. Vbeta (60) and Jbeta (13) primers were used in the PCR. Clones were read by immunoSEQ multiplex PCR, and TCRdb kept only the in-frame ones, dropping some. This sample yields tens of thousands of clones, of which roughly 79% are seen a single time; 1.4% belongs to the top ten. Sequencing was carried out using PBMCs. The receptors derive from a male donor in good health and CMV-seronegative.

The V call is TRBV21-1, the J call TRBJ1-5. TRBV21-1 is deemed a pseudogene. The CDR3 loop spans 16 amino acids. CDR3 sequence reads: CASGVLGRDSNQPQHF. Written as DNA, the CDR3 is TGTGCCAGCGGAGTTTTGGGGCGGGACTCCAATCAGCCCCAGCATTTT.

V and J are TRBV19 and TRBJ1-5, with 8 positions matching TRBD1. V shed 6 bases, J shed 3 bases, and the junction held 4 bases outside the gene matches. The CDR3 consists of 14 residues. Germline lookup yields CDR1 LNHDA and CDR2 SQIVND (reference sequence). The CDR3 here is CASRGQGNNQPQHF. For the CDR3, the DNA is TGTGCCAGTAGAGGACAGGGCAACAATCAGCCCCAGCATTTT.

This clone was recorded a few times. The rearrangement links TRBV6-5 to TRBJ2-7; TRBD1 is a possible D gene (5 bases). CDR3 length equals 14 residues. V shed 2 bases and J shed 2 bases, with 10 bases lying between them. CDR1 MNHEY and CDR2 SVGAGI come from the germline V gene. The CDR3 sequence: CASSYGARTYEQYF. In DNA, the CDR3 is TGTGCCAGCAGTTACGGGGCTAGAACCTACGAGCAGTACTTC.

This clone has only a few counts. The chain employs TRBV18 and TRBJ2-5; D uncertain. The CDR3 runs 13 residues. Trimming left V 6 bases short and J 1 base short, with 9 bases between. CDR1 and CDR2 (germline): KGHSH, LQKENI. The chain's CDR3 is CASSLYAQETQYF. For the CDR3, the DNA is TGTGCCAGCTCGCTCTATGCCCAAGAGACCCAGTACTTC. Combining the CDR3 with reference TRBV18 and TRBJ2-5 gives the whole variable domain NAGVMQNPRHLVRRRGQEARLRCSPMKGHSHVYWYRQLPEEGLKFMVYLQKENIIDESGMPKERFSAEFPKEGPSILRIQQVVRGDSAAYFCASSLYAQETQYFGPGTRLLVL.

This chain joins TRBV7-2 and TRBJ1-2, with 7 bases identical to TRBD1. Germline assignment: CDR1 SGHTA and CDR2 FQGNSA. This CDR3 is built from 14 residues. Trimming removed 5 bases from V and 2 bases from J; junction bases left unmatched: 5. CDR3 sequence (DNA): TGTGCCAGCAGCGCGGACAGGCTCAACTATGGCTACACCTTC. This codes for CASSADRLNYGYTF.

This clone was counted only a few times. CDR3 sequence (DNA): TGTGCCAGCAGACAGGGGAAGAGGGTTCAGCCCCAGCATTTT. It yields the protein CASRQGKRVQPQHF. The chain links TRBV6-5 to TRBJ1-5; TRBD1 aligns across 7 bases. Germline CDR1 MNHEY, CDR2 SVGAGI. V was clipped by 6 bases and J by 6 bases; unmatched bases: 8. The CDR3 contains 14 residues.

The V call is TRBV5-1, the J call TRBJ1-1; D gene unclear. The V end was cut by 4 bases, the J end by 0 bases, with 16 bases between. This CDR3 comprises 16 residues. Germline V CDR1 and CDR2: SGHRS, YFSETQ. The CDR3 DNA follows: TGCGCCAGCAGCCCTGGACGGGAATTCATGAACACTGAAGCTTTCTTT. Its protein is CASSPGREFMNTEAFF.

The table lists this clone with a few counts. At one end, the junction sequence differs from germline, possibly due to a read error. The V gene is TRBV6-6, the J gene TRBJ1-2; D might be TRBD1 (5 bases). Germline lookup yields CDR1 MNHNY and CDR2 SVGAGI (reference sequence). The CDR3 runs to 15 residues. CDR3 DNA sequence: TGTGCCAGCAGTAACTCCCTTGGAGGGGCCGGGGGCTACACCTTC. Residues: CASSNSLGGAGGYTF.

The chain combines TRBV19 with TRBJ2-6, with TRBD2 as a possible D gene (6 bases). The CDR3 is made up of 15 amino acids. Germline V gene sequence: CDR1 LNHDA, CDR2 SQIVND (reference sequence). Trimming pared 5 bases from V and 0 bases from J, leaving 8 bases between. This CDR3 reads CASSWGDSGANVLTF. CDR3 nucleotide sequence: TGTGCCAGTAGTTGGGGGGACTCTGGGGCCAACGTCCTGACTTTC.

The chain couples TRBV7-2 to TRBJ1-1; 8 bases agree with TRBD1. Germline CDR1 SGHTA, CDR2 FQGNSA. The CDR3 is 15 amino acids. Losses at the gene ends were 5 bases for V and 0 bases for J; bases not matched to a gene: 5. The CDR3 is CASSPRQGMNTEAFF. CDR3 coding DNA: TGTGCCAGCAGCCCTCGACAGGGGATGAACACTGAAGCTTTCTTT.

The chain is built from TRBV29-1 and TRBJ1-2; D is perhaps TRBD1 (5 bases). Trimming took off 5 bases at V and 1 base at J, with 8 bases between the two ends. The CDR3 is 12 amino acids. Germline CDR1 reads SQVTM; CDR2 reads ANQGSEA. CDR3 DNA sequence: TGCAGCGTTTCGACAGTTAACTATGGCTACACCTTC. Its translation is CSVSTVNYGYTF.

The chain couples TRBV2 to TRBJ2-7; D remains unclear. This CDR3 comprises 14 residues. Trimming cost V 2 bases and J 2 bases, with 10 bases left between them. Per the germline V gene, CDR1 is SNHLY and CDR2 is FYNNEI. CDR3 coding DNA: TGTGCCAGCAGTGAACAACTAACGGCCTACGAGCAGTACTTC. Translation: CASSEQLTAYEQYF. The variable domain in full, completed from reference TRBV2 and TRBJ2-7, reads EPEVTQTPSHQVTQMGQEVILRCVPISNHLYFYWYRQILGQKVEFLVSFYNNEISEKSEIFDDQFSVERPDGSNFTLKIRSTKLEDSAMYFCASSEQLTAYEQYFGPGTRLTVT.

This clone was seen more than once but under ten times. The rearrangement links TRBV6-5 to TRBJ1-1, with 10 bases identical to TRBD1. The trim removed 6 bases at V and 4 bases at J, leaving 5 bases unmatched. CDR1 MNHEY and CDR2 SVGAGI come from the germline V gene. The CDR3 is made up of 14 amino acids. This CDR3 reads CASSRWTGGTEAFF. CDR3 DNA sequence: TGTGCCAGCAGCCGATGGACAGGGGGCACTGAAGCTTTCTTT.

The J gene is TRBJ2-1, the V gene TRBV19; 8 nucleotides align to TRBD1. The CDR3 sequence is 16 residues long. In germline, CDR1 is LNHDA, CDR2 SQIVND (reference sequence). V shed 6 bases and J 7 bases; nucleotides not matched to a gene: 14. The CDR3 DNA is TGTGCCAGTAGCCTCTCCGGGACAGGCCCCTTTAATGAGCAGTTCTTC. This encodes CASSLSGTGPFNEQFF.

The CDR3 protein is CASSLAGGGANYNEQFF. For the CDR3, the DNA is TGTGCCAGTAGTTTAGCGGGGGGTGGGGCTAACTACAATGAGCAGTTCTTC. The chain is built from TRBV19 and TRBJ2-1; 10 bases are a match to TRBD2. The germline V gene encodes CDR1 LNHDA and CDR2 SQIVND (reference sequence). V shed 5 bases and J 3 bases; nucleotides not matched to a gene: 10. The CDR3 extends over 17 amino acids.

The chain couples TRBV30 to TRBJ1-4; no clear D. Trimming left V 6 bases short and J 1 base short, with 9 bases between. There are 13 residues in the CDR3. CDR1 and CDR2 (germline): GTSNPN, SVGIG (reference sequence). CDR3 sequence: CACGGGTNEKLFF. The CDR3 region has the DNA TGTGCCTGCGGCGGAGGAACTAATGAAAAACTGTTTTTT.

The chain has TRBV14 and TRBJ2-3; 10 bases fit TRBD2. CDR3 length: 17 amino acids. V trimming: 3 bases; J trimming: 2 bases; junction bases outside the gene matches: 8. CDR1 is SGHDN and CDR2 is FVKESK in the germline V gene. The CDR3 nucleotides are TGTGCCAGCAGCCAGGGACTAGCGCCGCTCTTCACAGATACGCAGTATTTT. It specifies CASSQGLAPLFTDTQYF. The whole variable domain, filled in from reference TRBV14 and TRBJ2-3, reads EAGVTQFPSHSVIEKGQTVTLRCDPISGHDNLYWYRRVMGKEIKFLLHFVKESKQDESGMPNNRFLAERTGGTYSTLKVQPAELEDSGVYFCASSQGLAPLFTDTQYFGPGTRLTVL.

This rearrangement joins TRBV4-1 to TRBJ1-4; 7 bases map to TRBD1. V shed 3 bases, J shed 12 bases, and the junction held 7 bases outside the gene matches. CDR1 is MGHRA, CDR2 YSYEKL, per germline. The CDR3 is made up of 13 amino acids. Here the CDR3 reads CASSHAGGRELFF. The CDR3 nucleotides are TGCGCCAGCAGCCACGCAGGGGGTAGGGAACTGTTTTTT.

V gene TRBV28 combines with J gene TRBJ1-1; D perhaps matches TRBD1 (5 bases). This CDR3 comprises 16 residues. Germline CDR1 MDHEN, CDR2 SYDVKM. V was pared by 3 bases and J by 5 bases, with 19 bases between. CDR3 region: CASSFLRGGARTEAFF. The CDR3 nucleotides read TGTGCCAGCAGTTTTCTCCGGGGAGGGGCGAGGACTGAAGCTTTCTTT.

This chain joins TRBV5-4 and TRBJ2-5; D is possibly TRBD2 (5 bases). The CDR3 consists of 15 residues. Germline V lookup: CDR1 SGHNT, CDR2 YYREEE (reference sequence). V was pared by 3 bases and J by 5 bases, with 17 bases between. CDR3 DNA sequence: TGTGCCAGCAGCTCTCCTTTACCTGGGGAGGAGACCCAGTACTTC. It encodes CASSSPLPGEETQYF.

This clone came up a few times. The rearrangement links TRBV30 to TRBJ1-2, with a weak D call TRBD1 (6 bases). V was trimmed by 1 base and J by 8 bases, leaving 11 bases between them. The germline V gene encodes CDR1 GTSNPN and CDR2 SVGIG (reference sequence). This CDR3 spans 12 amino acids. The CDR3, as DNA: TGTGCCTGGAGTGATCGGACAGAAGGCTACACCTTC. This codes for CAWSDRTEGYTF.